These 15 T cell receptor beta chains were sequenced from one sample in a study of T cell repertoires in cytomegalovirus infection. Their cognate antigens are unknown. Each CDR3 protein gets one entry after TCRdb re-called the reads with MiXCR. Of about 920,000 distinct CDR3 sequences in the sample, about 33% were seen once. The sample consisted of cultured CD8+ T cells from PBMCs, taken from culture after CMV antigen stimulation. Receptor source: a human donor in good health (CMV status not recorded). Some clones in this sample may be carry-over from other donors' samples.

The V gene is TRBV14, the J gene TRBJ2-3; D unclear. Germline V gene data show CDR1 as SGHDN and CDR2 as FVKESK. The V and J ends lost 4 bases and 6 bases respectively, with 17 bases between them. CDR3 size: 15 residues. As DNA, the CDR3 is TGTGCCAGCAGCCCACTTAGGCAGACCGGGGATACGCAGTATTTT. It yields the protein CASSPLRQTGDTQYF.

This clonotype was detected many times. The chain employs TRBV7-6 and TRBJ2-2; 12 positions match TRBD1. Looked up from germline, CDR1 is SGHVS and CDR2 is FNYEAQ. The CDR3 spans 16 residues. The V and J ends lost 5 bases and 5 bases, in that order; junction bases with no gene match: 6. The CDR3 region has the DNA TGTGCCAGCAGCCCCGGGACAGGGGGCTATACCGGGGAGCTGTTTTTT. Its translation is CASSPGTGGYTGELFF.

The DNA for the CDR3 is TGTGCCAGCAGCTTTACAGCAAGTAATGAAAAACTGTTTTTT. Protein sequence: CASSFTASNEKLFF. The chain uses TRBV7-8 and TRBJ1-4; D gene uncertain. Germline V lookup: CDR1 SGHVS, CDR2 FQNEAQ. V lost 3 bases, J lost 4 bases, and 9 bases lay in between. The CDR3 has 14 residues.

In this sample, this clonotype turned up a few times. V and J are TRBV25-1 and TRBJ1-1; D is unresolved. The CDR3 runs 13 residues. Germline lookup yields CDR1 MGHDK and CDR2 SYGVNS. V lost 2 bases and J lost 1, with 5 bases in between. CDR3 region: CASSERKNTEAFF. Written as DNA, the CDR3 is TGTGCCAGCAGTGAACGGAAGAACACTGAAGCTTTCTTT. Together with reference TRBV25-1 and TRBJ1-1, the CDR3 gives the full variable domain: EADIYQTPRYLVIGTGKKITLECSQTMGHDKMYWYQQDPGMELHLIHYSYGVNSTEKGDLSSESTVSRIRTEHFPLTLESARPSHTSQYLCASSERKNTEAFFGQGTRLTVV.

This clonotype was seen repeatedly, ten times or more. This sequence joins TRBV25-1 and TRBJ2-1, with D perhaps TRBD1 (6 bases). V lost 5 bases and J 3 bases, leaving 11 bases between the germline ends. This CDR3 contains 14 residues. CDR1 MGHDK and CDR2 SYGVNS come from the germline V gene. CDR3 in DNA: TGTGCCAGCAGTCCACAGGGTAGCTACAATGAGCAGTTCTTC. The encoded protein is CASSPQGSYNEQFF.

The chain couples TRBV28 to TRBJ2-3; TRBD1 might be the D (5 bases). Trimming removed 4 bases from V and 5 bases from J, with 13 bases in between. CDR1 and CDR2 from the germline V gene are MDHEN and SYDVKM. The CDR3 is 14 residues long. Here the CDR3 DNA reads TGTGCCAGCAGTTGGGGCAGGGTAGGAGATACGCAGTATTTT. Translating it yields CASSWGRVGDTQYF.

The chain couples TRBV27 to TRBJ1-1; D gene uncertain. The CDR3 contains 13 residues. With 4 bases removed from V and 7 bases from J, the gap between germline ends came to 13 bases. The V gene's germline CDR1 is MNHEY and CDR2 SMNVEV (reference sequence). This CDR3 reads CASSYNSVNEAFF. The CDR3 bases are TGTGCCAGCAGTTACAATAGTGTAAATGAAGCTTTCTTT.

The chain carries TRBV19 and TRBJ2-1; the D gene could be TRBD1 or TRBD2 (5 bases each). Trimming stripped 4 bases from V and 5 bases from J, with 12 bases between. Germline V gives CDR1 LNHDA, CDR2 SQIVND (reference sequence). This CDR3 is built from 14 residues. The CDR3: CASSRDPGDNEQFF. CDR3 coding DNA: TGTGCCAGTAGTAGGGACCCAGGAGACAATGAGCAGTTCTTC.

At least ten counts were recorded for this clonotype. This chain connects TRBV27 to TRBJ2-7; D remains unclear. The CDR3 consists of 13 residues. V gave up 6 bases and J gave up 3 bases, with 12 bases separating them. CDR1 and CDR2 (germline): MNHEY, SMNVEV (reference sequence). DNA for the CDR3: TGTGCCAGCAGCCCCGGTGGCGGCTACGAGCAGTACGTC. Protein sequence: CASSPGGGYEQYV.

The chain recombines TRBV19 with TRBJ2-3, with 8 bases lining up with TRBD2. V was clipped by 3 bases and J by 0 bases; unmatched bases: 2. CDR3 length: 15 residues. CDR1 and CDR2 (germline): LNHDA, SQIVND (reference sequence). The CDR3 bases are TGTGCCAGTAGTATGATAGCGGGGAGCACAGATACGCAGTATTTT. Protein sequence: CASSMIAGSTDTQYF.

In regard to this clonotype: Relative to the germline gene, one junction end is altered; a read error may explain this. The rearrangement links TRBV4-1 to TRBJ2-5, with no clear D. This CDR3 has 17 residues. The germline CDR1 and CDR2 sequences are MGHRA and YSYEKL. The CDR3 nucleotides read TGCACCAGCAGCCAAGATCCCGGCAGACCCAACTCCGAGACCCAGTACTTC. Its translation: CTSSQDPGRPNSETQYF.

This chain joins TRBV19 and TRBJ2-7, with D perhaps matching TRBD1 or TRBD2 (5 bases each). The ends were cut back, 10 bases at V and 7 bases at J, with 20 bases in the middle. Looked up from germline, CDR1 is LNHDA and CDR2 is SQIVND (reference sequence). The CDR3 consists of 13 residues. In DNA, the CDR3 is TGTGCCACCCAGGGAGAGGACCGGGGAGAGCAGTACGTC. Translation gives CATQGEDRGEQYV.

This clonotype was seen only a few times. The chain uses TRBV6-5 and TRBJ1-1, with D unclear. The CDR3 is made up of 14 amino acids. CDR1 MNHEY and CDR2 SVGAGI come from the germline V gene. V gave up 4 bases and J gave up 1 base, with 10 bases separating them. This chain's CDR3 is CASSSSVGNTEAFF. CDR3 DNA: TGTGCCAGCAGTTCCTCGGTCGGGAACACTGAAGCTTTCTTT.

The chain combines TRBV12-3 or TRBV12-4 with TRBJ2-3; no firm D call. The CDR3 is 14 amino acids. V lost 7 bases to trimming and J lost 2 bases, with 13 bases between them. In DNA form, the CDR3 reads TGTGCCAGCATAGAGGAACTACTCACAGATACGCAGTATTTT. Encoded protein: CASIEELLTDTQYF.

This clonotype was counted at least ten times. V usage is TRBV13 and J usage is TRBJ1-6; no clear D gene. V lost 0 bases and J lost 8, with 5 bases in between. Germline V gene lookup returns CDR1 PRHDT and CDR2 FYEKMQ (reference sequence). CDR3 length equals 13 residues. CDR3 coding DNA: TGTGCCAGCAGCTTAGGGAGGTATTCACCCCTCCACTTT. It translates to CASSLGRYSPLHF.